This T cell receptor (beta chain) was documented in a study of OX40 agonist ivuxolimab in advanced cancers. About the study as a whole: Ivuxolimab was an agonistic, fully human IgG2 monoclonal antibody directed against OX40 (CD134), a costimulatory receptor. Intravenous ivuxolimab was administered to patients every 2 weeks at six dose levels: 0.01, 0.1, 0.3, 1.5, 3 and 10 mg/kg. Of the approximately 54 dose-escalation patients, hepatocellular carcinoma was present in about 20, melanoma in approximately 15, renal cell carcinoma in 9 and head and neck cancer in 9. The dose-escalation cohort was 82.7% male with a mean age of approximately 60 years, ranging from about 20 to 85. Prior anti-PD-1, anti-PD-L1 or anti-CTLA-4 therapy was permitted, and checkpoint inhibitors had been received by less than 45% of dose-escalation patients. Three dose-escalation patients achieved partial responses, one with hepatocellular carcinoma and two with cutaneous melanoma. Peripheral TCRbeta sequencing aimed to test whether ivuxolimab altered TCR sequence diversity and caused clonal T-cell expansion. The paper describes the monotherapy dose-escalation part (N = 52 patients) of the phase I trial of ivuxolimab. The full study reports these points: After ivuxolimab, CD8+ T cells had more expanded clones than CD4+ T cells on average. Which antigens the clonally expanded peripheral T cells were specific for was not determined. Low levels of normalized T-cell clonal expansion were also seen in some patients who did not respond. At doses from 0.1 to 3.0 mg/kg, clonal expansion was seen in both CD4+ and CD8+ blood T cells between baseline and week 6. Partial responders in the 0.1-3.0 mg/kg groups had among the lowest normalized peripheral clonal expansion, especially among CD8+ T cells.

For sequencing of the TCRbeta CDR3 region, genomic DNA was extracted from the sorted cells. TCRbeta CDR3 regions were sequenced using the immunoSEQ Assay. TCRdb retrieved this table from immuneACCESS and kept in-frame rearrangements only. Not all clones are present; in checked studies, unresolved V genes account for under half, and no reason is known for the remainder. Present in this sample are some 80,000 clones, about 82% of which were seen just once. The biggest ten clones account for 6.5% to 7.5% of the sample. Patients with a history of autoimmune disease or receiving systemic immunosuppression were excluded from the trial. Peripheral blood for TCR sequencing was collected from all dose cohorts at baseline, on cycle 4 day 1, and on cycle 7 day 1. The samples were drawn from a first-in-human, open-label, multicenter phase I dose-escalation trial of ivuxolimab. The trial enrolled adults with locally advanced or metastatic head and neck squamous cell, hepatocellular, melanoma or renal cell carcinoma. Before TCR sequencing, CD4+ T cells and CD8+ T cells from peripheral blood were sorted into separate populations.

Notes on this clone: What antigen it recognizes has not been identified. The input lacks base qualities; no much larger clone sits a single base away.

Including the terminal cysteine and phenylalanine, the CDR3 comprises 14 residues. The sequence is cut down to CDR3 DNA, 42 bases in frame from base 1. Based on the germline V gene, the CDR1 and CDR2 sequences are SGHAT and FQNNGV. V is pared back by 5 bases and J by 5 bases, with 13 bases lying between the germline termini. The sample consisted of CD4+ or CD8+ T cells sorted from blood, taken in a trial of the OX40 agonist ivuxolimab. The clonotype was recovered from an adult with an advanced solid tumor such as melanoma, head and neck, liver or kidney cancer. The rearranged segments are TRBV11-2 and TRBJ2-1; TRBD2 is perhaps the D gene, given 5 matching bases. The DNA reads TGTGCCAGCAGCAGAAACAGAGGGAACAATGAGCAGTTCTTC. Its translation is CASSRNRGNNEQFF. The entire variable domain, with the stretches around the CDR3 drawn from the reference TRBV11-2 and TRBJ2-1 proteins, is EAGVAQSPRYKIIEKRQSVAFWCNPISGHATLYWYQQILGQGPKLLIQFQNNGVVDDSQLPKDRFSAERLKGVDSTLKIQPAKLEDSAVYLCASSRNRGNNEQFFGPGTRLTVL.